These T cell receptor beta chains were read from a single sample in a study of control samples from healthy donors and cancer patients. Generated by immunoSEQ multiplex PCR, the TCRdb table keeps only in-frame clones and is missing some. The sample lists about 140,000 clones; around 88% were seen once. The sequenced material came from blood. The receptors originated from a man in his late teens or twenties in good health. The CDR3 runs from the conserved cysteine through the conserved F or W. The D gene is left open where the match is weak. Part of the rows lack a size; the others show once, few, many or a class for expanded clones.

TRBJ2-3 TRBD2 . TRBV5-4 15 TGTGCCAGCAGCCAGGATTACCAGCGGGGAGATACGCAGTATTTT CASSQDYQRGDTQYF
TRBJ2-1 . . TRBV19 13 TGTGCCAGTAGCATGTCGTTAGACAATGAGCAGTTCTTC CASSMSLDNEQFF
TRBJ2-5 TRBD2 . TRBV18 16 TGTGCCAGCTCACTAGGGACTAGCGGGGGCCAAGAGACCCAGTACTTC CASSLGTSGGQETQYF
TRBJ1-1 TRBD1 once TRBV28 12 TGTGCCAGCAGCTTAGGCCAGGGGGGGGCTTTCTTT CASSLGQGGAFF
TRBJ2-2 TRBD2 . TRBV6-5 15 TGTGCCAGCAGTTACGGGACTAGGAACACCGGGGAGCTGTTTTTT CASSYGTRNTGELFF
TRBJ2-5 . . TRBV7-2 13 TGTGCCAGCACCCAGGGGAGGGTATCGGCCCAGTACTTC CASTQGRVSAQYF
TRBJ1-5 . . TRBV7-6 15 TGTGCCAGCAGCTTAGGAGGGTTTGGCAATCAGCCCCAGCATTTT CASSLGGFGNQPQHF
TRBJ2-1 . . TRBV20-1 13 TGCAGTGCTAGTGCCATAGCTGCGGCCGGTAGATTCTTC CSASAIAAAGRFF
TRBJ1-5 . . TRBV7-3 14 TGTGCCAGCAGCTTAAATGGGGGGGATCAGCCCCAGCATTTT CASSLNGGDQPQHF
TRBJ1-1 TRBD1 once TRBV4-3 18 TGCGCCAGCAGCCCTAACGCGGATGACAGGGGGATGAACACTGAAGCTTTCTTT CASSPNADDRGMNTEAFF